Reported below is one T cell receptor (beta chain). The record originates from a study of T cells after posttransplantation cyclophosphamide. Trimming cost V 4 bases and J 5 bases, with 9 bases left between them. The CDR3 contains 13 residues. CDR1 SNHLY and CDR2 FYNNEI come from the germline V gene. The method was immunoSEQ multiplex PCR; TCRdb's version includes in-frame clones alone and lacks a portion of them. The table includes tens of thousands of clones, 80% to 90% detected once. J is TRBJ1-5 and V is TRBV2, with D perhaps matching TRBD1 (6 bases). The sequenced material came from PBMCs. The clonotype was recovered from a man between 45 and 60 years old. The CDR3 DNA is TGTGCCAGCAGTGGTGAGGGGGATCAGCCCCAGCATTTT. The encoded protein is CASSGEGDQPQHF.